Presented here are 22 T cell receptor beta chains from one specimen sequenced in a study of shared clonotypes between healthy human individuals. Sequencing used immunoSEQ multiplex PCR; TCRdb keeps in-frame clones, though not all of them. The sample holds around 200,000 clones, 65% to 80% seen once. Sequencing was done on a sample of memory CD4+ T cells sorted from blood. The subset: CD45RA-negative fraction. The receptors were sampled from a man between 25 and 39 years old in good health.

This chain joins TRBV7-9 and TRBJ1-3; tentative D call: TRBD1 (5 bases). V gave up 3 bases and J gave up 2 bases, with 8 bases separating them. The CDR3 extends over 14 amino acids. The germline V gene has CDR1 SEHNR and CDR2 FQNEAQ (reference sequence). CDR3 bases: TGTGCCAGCAGCTTTGCGGGGGCTGGAAACACCATATATTTT. Translated, it gives CASSFAGAGNTIYF.

J is TRBJ1-2 and V is TRBV5-6, with 7 bases lining up with TRBD1. Germline V gives CDR1 SGHDT, CDR2 YYEEEE. The CDR3 consists of 14 residues. V lost 5 bases to trimming and J lost 3 bases; unmatched junction nucleotides: 7. The CDR3 sequence is CASRRQGRDYGYTF. The CDR3 DNA reads TGTGCCAGCAGGCGACAGGGCCGGGACTATGGCTACACCTTC.

The V call is TRBV5-1, the J call TRBJ1-1; D may be TRBD1 (5 bases). CDR3 size: 14 residues. Germline CDR1 is SGHRS and CDR2 is YFSETQ. The V end lost 4 bases, the J end lost 10 bases, and 20 bases lay between the germline ends. As DNA, the CDR3 is TGCGCCAGCAGCCTCGCGGGGCCGAGGGATGGAGCTTTCTTT. Its protein is CASSLAGPRDGAFF.

The rearrangement uses TRBV14 and TRBJ2-2; D might be TRBD1 (7 bases). V was trimmed by 3 bases and J by 4 bases, leaving 15 bases between them. The V gene's germline CDR1 is SGHDN and CDR2 FVKESK. The CDR3 totals 16 residues. CDR3 sequence reads: CASSHRGVIGTGELFF. The CDR3 nucleotides are TGTGCCAGCAGCCACAGGGGGGTAATTGGCACCGGGGAGCTGTTTTTT.

The chain couples TRBV2 to TRBJ1-1; D is undetermined. Trimming took 9 bases from V and 1 from J, leaving 12 bases between them. The length of the CDR3 is 13 residues. CDR1 and CDR2 from the germline V gene are SNHLY and FYNNEI. This CDR3 is CASTTEKNTEAFF. CDR3 DNA sequence: TGTGCCAGTACAACCGAAAAGAACACTGAAGCTTTCTTT.

This chain uses TRBV2 with TRBJ1-3; 9 nucleotides agree with TRBD1. Losses at the gene ends were 7 bases for V and 4 bases for J; bases not matched to a gene: 11. Germline assignment: CDR1 SNHLY and CDR2 FYNNEI. The CDR3 is 16 residues long. The CDR3, as DNA: TGTGCCAGCACGGACAGGGGTATGTGGGGAGGAAACACCATATATTTT. Translating gives CASTDRGMWGGNTIYF.

The chain joins TRBV5-4 to TRBJ1-2, with TRBD1 matching 10 bases. This CDR3 region has 15 residues. CDR1 is SGHNT and CDR2 is YYREEE in the germline V gene (reference sequence). Losses at the gene ends were 0 bases for V and 8 bases for J; bases not matched to a gene: 7. CDR3 nucleotides: TGTGCCAGCAGCTTGGCCGACAGGGGGCGGGAGGGCTACACCTTC. As protein: CASSLADRGREGYTF.

The sample holds a few counts of this clone. The chain recombines TRBV6-1 with TRBJ2-1; D gene uncertain. Germline assignment: CDR1 MNHNS and CDR2 SASEGT. CDR3 length equals 18 residues. The V gene lost 4 bases and the J gene lost 8 bases, with 27 bases spanning the gap. CDR3: CASSAPLKRPNPRDEQFF. CDR3 nucleotides: TGTGCCAGCAGTGCTCCGCTAAAACGGCCGAACCCGAGAGATGAGCAGTTCTTC.

The chain combines TRBV15 with TRBJ1-1; a possible D gene is TRBD1 (5 bases). There are 13 residues in the CDR3. V gave up 5 bases and J gave up 1 base, with 8 bases separating them. CDR1 LNHNV and CDR2 YYDKDF come from the germline V gene (reference sequence). The CDR3 bases are TGTGCCACCAGCGGGGCTTGGAACACTGAAGCTTTCTTT. Residues: CATSGAWNTEAFF.

This clone appeared many times. This CDR3 is CASSFDQGGDTQYF. The CDR3 DNA follows: TGTGCCAGCAGCTTCGACCAGGGGGGGGATACGCAGTATTTT. The chain has TRBV11-2 and TRBJ2-3; D assignment may be TRBD1 or TRBD2 (7 bases each). CDR1 and CDR2 from the germline V gene are SGHAT and FQNNGV. V was cut by 3 bases and J by 6 bases, with 13 bases left in between. CDR3 length equals 14 residues.

This clone has only a few counts. The chain has TRBV15 and TRBJ2-2; 12 nucleotides agree with TRBD2. CDR3 size: 18 residues. V gave up 4 bases and J gave up 3 bases; unmatched junction bases: 9. Looked up from germline, CDR1 is LNHNV and CDR2 is YYDKDF (reference sequence). CDR3 coding DNA: TGTGCCACCAGCACATGGACTAGCGGGGTCAGGGACACCGGGGAGCTGTTTTTT. Its protein is CATSTWTSGVRDTGELFF.

The chain carries TRBV6-5 and TRBJ2-1; the match to TRBD2 covers 7 bases. CDR1 MNHEY and CDR2 SVGAGI come from the germline V gene. V lost 6 bases and J lost 2; bases outside the gene matches: 4. CDR3 length: 14 residues. DNA of the CDR3: TGTGCCAGCAGAGGACTAGTCCCCTACAATGAGCAGTTCTTC. Translation gives CASRGLVPYNEQFF.

This clone was seen a few times. The chain links TRBV2 to TRBJ2-1, with D unclear. The CDR3 totals 13 residues. The V gene's germline CDR1 is SNHLY and CDR2 FYNNEI. V gave up 7 bases and J gave up 3 bases, with 10 bases separating them. CDR3 DNA sequence: TGTGCCAGCACCAAGGGCGGCTACAATGAGCAGTTCTTC. The encoded protein is CASTKGGYNEQFF.

This clone has only a few counts. The genes are TRBV6-5 and TRBJ2-1; TRBD2 agrees at 13 bases. V gave up 6 bases and J gave up 7 bases; unmatched junction bases: 6. Germline V lookup: CDR1 MNHEY, CDR2 SVGAGI. The CDR3 sequence is 15 residues long. CDR3 in DNA: TGTGCCAGCAGACCGACTAGCGGGAGGCGGAATGAGCAGTTCTTC. Its protein product is CASRPTSGRRNEQFF.

This clone was picked up a small number of times. Additional DNA sequences in this sample encode the identical CDR3. J is TRBJ1-1 and V is TRBV9; weak D call: TRBD1 (5 bases). Trimming took off 3 bases at V and 5 bases at J, with 11 bases between the two ends. CDR1 and CDR2 (germline): SGDLS, YYNGEE. This CDR3 is built from 13 residues. CDR3 sequence: CASSAQGGTEAFF. CDR3 coding DNA: TGTGCCAGCAGCGCCCAGGGAGGGACTGAAGCTTTCTTT.

The chain carries TRBV28 and TRBJ1-5; D call uncertain. The V gene's germline CDR1 is MDHEN and CDR2 SYDVKM. The CDR3 has 15 residues. Trimming removed 2 bases at V and 1 base at J, with 9 bases between. CDR3 region: CASSLVSLSNQPQHF. Here the CDR3 DNA reads TGTGCCAGCAGTTTAGTGTCGTTAAGCAATCAGCCCCAGCATTTT.

V usage is TRBV5-5 and J usage is TRBJ2-5; TRBD1 matches 9 bases. The junction had 5 bases not matched to a gene; V was cut back by 0 bases and J by 5 bases. The CDR3 runs to 15 residues. From germline, CDR1 is SGHKS and CDR2 YYEKEE (reference sequence). CDR3 region: CASSLGTGVVETQYF. The CDR3 coding sequence is TGTGCCAGCAGCTTGGGGACAGGGGTTGTGGAGACCCAGTACTTC.

V and J are TRBV7-6 and TRBJ2-7; 8 bases match TRBD1. This CDR3 region has 16 residues. Germline V gene sequence: CDR1 SGHVS, CDR2 FNYEAQ. V trimming: 1 base; J trimming: 6 bases; junction bases outside the gene matches: 11. The CDR3 loop is CASSLGVGGQGSEQYF. CDR3 sequence (DNA): TGTGCCAGCAGCTTAGGGGTCGGAGGACAGGGTTCCGAGCAGTACTTC.

The chain employs TRBV28 and TRBJ2-1; possibly TRBD2 for D (6 bases). From germline, CDR1 is MDHEN and CDR2 SYDVKM. This CDR3 spans 16 amino acids. Deletions cut 7 bases from V and 0 bases from J, with 16 bases between. CDR3 nucleotide sequence: TGTGCCAGCACTCCTCCAGGCGGGACCTCCTACAATGAGCAGTTCTTC. Protein product: CASTPPGGTSYNEQFF.

The rearrangement uses TRBV10-2 and TRBJ2-3, with TRBD2 matching 7 bases. The CDR3 runs 14 residues. Germline loops: CDR1 WSHSY, CDR2 SAAADI. Trimming removed 5 bases from V and 4 bases from J; junction bases left unmatched: 6. This CDR3 reads CASSLLAASDTQYF. CDR3 nucleotide sequence: TGCGCCAGCAGTCTGCTAGCGGCCTCAGATACGCAGTATTTT.

The rearrangement uses TRBV5-4 and TRBJ2-1; 11 nucleotides align to TRBD2. Trimming cost V 0 bases and J 7 bases; bases outside gene matches: 9. Looked up from germline, CDR1 is SGHNT and CDR2 is YYREEE (reference sequence). The CDR3 totals 17 residues. Here the CDR3 DNA reads TGTGCCAGCAGCTTGGAGCTACTAGCGGGAGAGTTTAATGAGCAGTTCTTC. Residues: CASSLELLAGEFNEQFF.

This clone was observed a few times. The chain carries TRBV7-2 and TRBJ2-1; unclear D gene. CDR1 is SGHTA and CDR2 is FQGNSA in the germline V gene. V was shortened by 4 bases and J by 0 bases, with 4 bases between the two germline ends. The CDR3 contains 13 residues. DNA for the CDR3: TGTGCCAGCAGCTCGGACTCCTACAATGAGCAGTTCTTC. Its protein product is CASSSDSYNEQFF.